These 26 T cell receptor beta chains were all obtained from the same sample, sequenced in a study of blood T cell repertoires in COVID-19. Generated by immunoSEQ multiplex PCR, the TCRdb table keeps only in-frame clones and is missing some. The sample records 70,000 to 80,000 clones, about four fifths being singletons. Sequenced material: peripheral blood. The origin of the receptors is a man between 50 and 59 years old with acute or convalescent COVID-19.

The gene calls are TRBV6-2 or TRBV6-3 and TRBJ1-5, with 10 bases matching TRBD1. The germline gives CDR1 MNHEY, CDR2 SVGEGT. This CDR3 has 16 amino acids. J lost 5 bases, V lost 2 bases, and 6 bases had no gene match. In DNA, the CDR3 is TGTGCCAGCAGTTACGGGGGACAGGGGACCTATCAGCCCCAGCATTTT. Translation: CASSYGGQGTYQPQHF.

The V and J genes are TRBV19 and TRBJ1-5, with D possibly being TRBD1 (6 bases). With 4 bases removed from V and 7 bases from J, the gap between germline ends came to 20 bases. This CDR3 is 16 amino acids long. Per the germline V gene, CDR1 is LNHDA and CDR2 is SQIVND (reference sequence). The CDR3 DNA reads TGTGCCAGTAGTAGGTCGGCACCGTTGCAGGGGCAGCCCCAGCATTTT. Translated, it gives CASSRSAPLQGQPQHF.

This chain joins TRBV3-1 (or the pseudogene TRBV3-2) and TRBJ2-3, with TRBD1 identical over 8 bases. The CDR3 length is 14 residues. The junction had 5 bases not matched to a gene; V was cut back by 4 bases and J by 5 bases. CDR1 LGHDT and CDR2 YNNKEL come from the germline V gene (reference sequence). The CDR3 region is CASSPDRDQDTQYF. CDR3 DNA: TGTGCCAGCAGCCCGGACAGGGACCAAGATACGCAGTATTTT.

The J gene is TRBJ2-3, the V gene TRBV28, with D perhaps TRBD1 (5 bases). Germline V lookup: CDR1 MDHEN, CDR2 SYDVKM. V was clipped by 11 bases and J by 5 bases, with 11 bases between them. This CDR3 has 11 amino acids. CDR3 loop: CASSREDTQYF. CDR3 DNA sequence: TGTGCCTCGTCCAGGGAAGATACGCAGTATTTT.

This chain uses TRBV19 with TRBJ1-5; the D gene is possibly TRBD1 (6 bases). V lost 3 bases, J lost 4 bases, and 13 bases lay in between. Germline V gene data show CDR1 as LNHDA and CDR2 as SQIVND (reference sequence). This CDR3 spans 15 amino acids. CDR3: CASSIERTANQPQHF. In DNA form, the CDR3 reads TGTGCCAGTAGTATTGAGAGGACAGCTAATCAGCCCCAGCATTTT.

This sequence joins TRBV7-8 and TRBJ2-5; 9 bases are shared with TRBD1. The length of the CDR3 is 14 residues. Germline trimming cut 4 bases from V and 5 bases from J; bases unmatched to any gene: 5. Germline-derived CDR1 and CDR2 are SGHVS and FQNEAQ. The CDR3 protein is CASSSRQGVETQYF. The CDR3 DNA reads as TGTGCCAGCAGCTCAAGACAGGGGGTGGAGACCCAGTACTTC. The whole variable domain, remainder taken from reference TRBV7-8 and TRBJ2-5, is GAGVSQSPRYKVAKRGQDVALRCDPISGHVSLFWYQQALGQGPEFLTYFQNEAQLDKSGLPSDRFFAERPEGSVSTLKIQRTQQEDSAVYLCASSSRQGVETQYFGPGTRLLVL.

The chain joins TRBV7-8 to TRBJ1-1, with D tentatively TRBD1 (6 bases). From germline, CDR1 is SGHVS and CDR2 FQNEAQ. Trimming shortened V by 5 bases and J by 5 bases, and 12 bases separated the two germline ends. The CDR3 covers 13 residues. CDR3 protein: CASSPQGFTEAFF. In nucleotides, the CDR3 is TGTGCCAGCAGCCCACAGGGTTTTACTGAAGCTTTCTTT.

The gene calls are TRBV11-2 and TRBJ1-5, with D perhaps TRBD1 (6 bases). The germline V gene has CDR1 SGHAT and CDR2 FQNNGV. V dropped 5 bases and J dropped 4 bases, with 12 bases sitting between them. This CDR3 has 14 amino acids. CDR3 nucleotide sequence: TGTGCCAGCAGCAATGGACAGATTAATCAGCCCCAGCATTTT. Translating it yields CASSNGQINQPQHF.

In its sample, this clone was seen once. The chain carries TRBV19 and TRBJ2-7, with 11 bases that match TRBD1. Germline V gene data show CDR1 as LNHDA and CDR2 as SQIVND (reference sequence). The CDR3 runs 14 residues. V gave up 5 bases and J gave up 6 bases; unmatched junction bases: 6. CDR3 DNA sequence: TGTGCCAGTAGTCGGACCGGGACAGGGGGCGAGCAGTACTTC. Residues: CASSRTGTGGEQYF.

The gene calls are TRBV6-2 or TRBV6-3 and TRBJ1-6; 7 bases map to TRBD1. The trim removed 2 bases at V and 7 bases at J, leaving 2 bases unmatched. Germline V lookup: CDR1 MNHEY, CDR2 SVGEGT. CDR3 length equals 14 residues. The CDR3 nucleotides read TGTGCCAGCAGTTACGAGACAGGGAATTCACCCCTCCACTTT. It is translated as CASSYETGNSPLHF.

This rearrangement joins TRBV5-6 to TRBJ2-7, with TRBD1 matching over 7 bases. Germline CDR1 and CDR2: SGHDT and YYEEEE. With 3 bases clipped from V and 4 bases from J, the junction kept 7 bases outside the gene matches. The CDR3 loop spans 14 amino acids. Here the CDR3 DNA reads TGTGCCAGCAGCTGGGCCGGGACAGCGTACGAGCAGTACTTC. This gives the protein CASSWAGTAYEQYF.

This clone was seen only once. This chain connects TRBV7-3 to TRBJ2-2; 10 nucleotides match TRBD2. Germline V gene lookup returns CDR1 SGHTA and CDR2 FQGTGA. The CDR3 is 17 residues long. J lost 0 bases, V lost 5 bases, and 6 bases had no gene match. This CDR3 is CASSRLAGGANTGELFF. The CDR3 DNA reads as TGTGCCAGCAGCCGACTAGCGGGCGGGGCGAACACCGGGGAGCTGTTTTTT. Using reference TRBV7-3 and TRBJ2-2 for the parts outside the CDR3, the full variable domain is GAGVSQTPSNKVTEKGKYVELRCDPISGHTALYWYRQSLGQGPEFLIYFQGTGAADDSGLPNDRFFAVRPEGSVSTLKIQRTERGDSAVYLCASSRLAGGANTGELFFGEGSRLTVL.

The V gene is TRBV9, the J gene TRBJ1-2, with D unresolved. CDR1 is SGDLS and CDR2 is YYNGEE in the germline V gene. The CDR3 loop spans 16 amino acids. The germline V and J ends were trimmed by 4 bases and 0 bases, with 16 bases remaining between them. The CDR3 reads CASSLTSYPANYGYTF. CDR3 nucleotide sequence: TGTGCCAGCAGCCTAACTTCCTACCCCGCTAACTATGGCTACACCTTC.

J is TRBJ1-1 and V is TRBV28; the D gene is possibly TRBD1 (5 bases). The CDR3 extends over 16 amino acids. CDR1 is MDHEN and CDR2 is SYDVKM in the germline V gene. V lost 7 bases and J 5 bases, leaving 23 bases between the germline ends. DNA for the CDR3: TGTGCCAGCAACCCTGAGATAGGGGCGAGTTATACTGAAGCTTTCTTT. Translation gives CASNPEIGASYTEAFF.

V usage is TRBV7-2 and J usage is TRBJ1-2, with 11 bases lining up with TRBD1. CDR1 and CDR2 from the germline V gene are SGHTA and FQGNSA. The CDR3 consists of 15 residues. J lost 4 bases, V lost 5 bases, and 6 bases had no gene match. CDR3 sequence reads: CASSPDRGRVYGYTF. CDR3 in DNA: TGTGCCAGCAGCCCGGACAGGGGGCGCGTCTATGGCTACACCTTC. The complete variable domain, with remaining parts taken from reference TRBV7-2 and TRBJ1-2, reads GAGVSQSPSNKVTEKGKDVELRCDPISGHTALYWYRQSLGQGLEFLIYFQGNSAPDKSGLPSDRFSAERTGGSVSTLTIQRTQQEDSAVYLCASSPDRGRVYGYTFGSGTRLTVV.

The rearrangement joins TRBV7-9 to TRBJ2-1; D ambiguous. The CDR3 has 13 amino acids. From germline, CDR1 is SEHNR and CDR2 FQNEAQ (reference sequence). Between the trimmed V and J ends, which lost 5 bases and 9 bases, there was a span of 14 bases. The CDR3 bases are TGTGCCAGCAGCCCCCCGGCGGCGGCTGAGCAGTTCTTC. Translation: CASSPPAAAEQFF. The full variable domain, rest sourced from reference TRBV7-9 and TRBJ2-1, is DTGVSQNPRHKITKRGQNVTFRCDPISEHNRLYWYRQTLGQGPEFLTYFQNEAQLEKSRLLSDRFSAERPKGSFSTLEIQRTEQGDSAMYLCASSPPAAAEQFFGPGTRLTVL.

The chain employs TRBV6-2 or TRBV6-3 and TRBJ1-5; D might be TRBD1 (5 bases). This CDR3 spans 17 amino acids. Trimming cost V 0 bases and J 5 bases, with 17 bases left between them. From germline, CDR1 is MNHEY and CDR2 SVGEGT. CDR3 sequence: CASSYSETARADQPQHF. The DNA for the CDR3 is TGTGCCAGCAGTTACTCGGAGACAGCCCGGGCTGATCAGCCCCAGCATTTT.

V usage is TRBV24-1 and J usage is TRBJ1-5; 10 nucleotides match TRBD1. This CDR3 spans 16 amino acids. CDR1 KGHDR and CDR2 SFDVKD come from the germline V gene. Losses at the gene ends were 2 bases for V and 6 bases for J; bases not matched to a gene: 6. CDR3 in DNA: TGTGCCACCAGTGATTCGGGACAGGGGTCTGGTCAGCCCCAGCATTTT. Protein sequence: CATSDSGQGSGQPQHF.

This clone turned up a few times. The chain couples TRBV12-3 or TRBV12-4 to TRBJ1-3; D is ambiguous. The CDR3 contains 13 residues. Between the trimmed V and J ends, which lost 8 bases and 0 bases, there was a span of 8 bases. The CDR3 region is CASGQSSGNTIYF. The DNA for the CDR3 is TGTGCCAGCGGGCAGAGCTCTGGAAACACCATATATTTT.

The rearrangement links TRBV10-3 to TRBJ1-1; no firm D call. The CDR3 consists of 15 residues. CDR1 and CDR2 from the germline V gene are ENHRY and SYGVKD. Trimming stripped 0 bases from V and 1 base from J, with 9 bases between. The DNA of the CDR3 is TGTGCCATCAGTGAGTCTGGCGGAGGGAACACTGAAGCTTTCTTT. It is translated as CAISESGGGNTEAFF.

J is TRBJ2-3 and V is TRBV29-1; 8 bases agree with TRBD1. Per germline, CDR1 SQVTM and CDR2 ANQGSEA. This CDR3 contains 15 residues. The J segment lost 8 bases and the V segment lost 7 bases, leaving 17 bases of the junction unmatched. DNA for the CDR3: TGCAGCGCCGGACAGGGTAGGAGTACACAGGGTACGCAGTATTTT. Protein: CSAGQGRSTQGTQYF.

The chain joins TRBV27 to TRBJ1-2; 9 bases are a match to TRBD1. Germline CDR1 is MNHEY and CDR2 is SMNVEV (reference sequence). This CDR3 has 15 residues. With V trimmed by 6 bases and J by 7 bases, 12 bases remained unmatched. CDR3 sequence reads: CASSLSTGGAAGYTF. The DNA for the CDR3 is TGTGCCAGCAGCTTAAGTACAGGGGGCGCCGCTGGCTACACCTTC.

J is TRBJ2-5 and V is TRBV2; 7 nucleotides agree with TRBD1. CDR1 and CDR2 (germline): SNHLY, FYNNEI. The trim removed 3 bases at V and 1 base at J, leaving 2 bases unmatched. The CDR3 covers 14 residues. CDR3 nucleotide sequence: TGTGCCAGCAGTGACCCAGGGGGCCAAGAGACCCAGTACTTC. Protein product: CASSDPGGQETQYF.

This chain uses TRBV27 with TRBJ2-1; 8 bases are shared with TRBD1. The germline V gene has CDR1 MNHEY and CDR2 SMNVEV (reference sequence). The J segment lost 4 bases and the V segment lost 4 bases, leaving 9 bases of the junction unmatched. The CDR3 consists of 16 residues. This CDR3 is CASSSRPRDRYNEQFF. CDR3 DNA: TGTGCCAGCAGTTCCCGCCCTCGGGACAGGTACAATGAGCAGTTCTTC.

The V call is TRBV4-3, the J call TRBJ2-1; 8 bases match TRBD2. The CDR3 runs 13 residues. Germline CDR1 is LGHNA and CDR2 is YSLEER. V gave up 4 bases and J gave up 7 bases; unmatched junction bases: 3. This chain's CDR3 is CASSLGGGNEQFF. CDR3 nucleotides: TGCGCCAGCAGCCTAGGCGGGGGGAATGAGCAGTTCTTC.

The genes are TRBV4-1 and TRBJ2-5; 11 bases map to TRBD1. V trimming: 5 bases; J trimming: 5 bases; junction bases outside the gene matches: 7. This CDR3 is built from 15 residues. CDR1 MGHRA and CDR2 YSYEKL come from the germline V gene. In nucleotides, the CDR3 is TGCGCCAGCAGCAGAGGACAGGGGGCTTGGGAGACCCAGTACTTC. This sequence encodes CASSRGQGAWETQYF.